The rows below give T cell receptor beta chains drawn from one sample of a study of T cell changes during pregnancy in multiple sclerosis. TCRdb keeps only in-frame clones here, not all; method: immunoSEQ multiplex PCR. The sample consists of under 60,000 clones, roughly 94% of them appearing once. Sequenced material: CD4+ T cells from peripheral blood mononuclear cells, taken in the third trimester of pregnancy. The receptors were sampled from a female donor with multiple sclerosis, enrolled in a pregnancy study. CDR3s include the opening cysteine and the closing phenylalanine or tryptophan. Fields, in order: D gene, J gene, V gene, CDR3 DNA, CDR3 protein. A D gene is named only where the DNA matches it firmly.

D: NA
J: TRBJ2-7
V: TRBV5-6
DNA: TGTGCCAGCAGCTTGGACCCTGGCCCTTTCGAGCAGTACTTC
CDR3: CASSLDPGPFEQYF

D: TRBD1
J: TRBJ2-3
V: TRBV9
DNA: TGTGCCAGCAGCGTAGGGACAGGGGCTTCAGATACGCAGTATTTT
CDR3: CASSVGTGASDTQYF

D: NA
J: TRBJ1-1
V: TRBV27
DNA: TGTGCCAGCAGCCCGGGACTATGGAACACTGAAGCTTTCTTT
CDR3: CASSPGLWNTEAFF

D: NA
J: TRBJ2-1
V: TRBV5-4
DNA: TGTGCCAGCAGCTTGGCTAGCTCCTTCTCTAGCTCCTACAATGAGCAGTTCTTC
CDR3: CASSLASSFSSSYNEQFF

D: NA
J: TRBJ2-1
V: TRBV20-1
DNA: TGCAGTGCTAGATGGGACTCCAGGCAGTTCTTC
CDR3: CSARWDSRQFF

D: TRBD1
J: TRBJ2-2
V: TRBV7-2
DNA: TGTGCCAGCAGCTTAAGACAGGGGGGCACCGGGGAGCTGTTTTTT
CDR3: CASSLRQGGTGELFF

D: NA
J: TRBJ2-1
V: TRBV9
DNA: TGTGCCAGCAGCGTAGTCTTGGGGAGTGAGCAGTTCTTC
CDR3: CASSVVLGSEQFF

D: NA
J: TRBJ2-2
V: TRBV2
DNA: TGTGCCAGCAGTGGGAGTAGTAGTACCGGGGAGCTGTTTTTT
CDR3: CASSGSSSTGELFF

D: TRBD2
J: TRBJ2-1
V: TRBV10-3
DNA: TGTGCCACCAAAGGGGTAGTCGGGACTAGCGGGCATGAGCAGTTCTTC
CDR3: CATKGVVGTSGHEQFF

D: TRBD1
J: TRBJ2-3
V: TRBV29-1
DNA: TGCAGCGGGACGGACAGGGCAGATACGCAGTATTTT
CDR3: CSGTDRADTQYF

D: TRBD1
J: TRBJ1-4
V: TRBV27
DNA: TGTGCCAGCAGCCGGGACAGACTTAATGAAAAACTGTTTTTT
CDR3: CASSRDRLNEKLFF

D: NA
J: TRBJ1-5
V: TRBV27
DNA: TGTGCCAGCAGTTTACTGGCAAGGGGTCAGCCCCAGCATTTT
CDR3: CASSLLARGQPQHF

D: NA
J: TRBJ1-3
V: TRBV7-2
DNA: TGTGCCAGCAGCTTAGTCCCCAGGGGTGGTGGAAACACCATATATTTT
CDR3: CASSLVPRGGGNTIYF

D: TRBD1
J: TRBJ1-2
V: TRBV28
DNA: TGTGCCAGCAGTTTAATAGGGGGCGTGAAGGATGGCTACACCTTC
CDR3: CASSLIGGVKDGYTF

D: NA
J: TRBJ1-2
V: TRBV13
DNA: TGTGCCAGCAGCTTATGGCTCGGACAGAACTATGGCTACACCTTC
CDR3: CASSLWLGQNYGYTF